The 7 T cell receptor beta chains listed next were all sequenced from one sample in a study of T cell changes during pregnancy in multiple sclerosis. Here immunoSEQ multiplex PCR was the method, and the copy in TCRdb shows in-frame clones only, minus some. The sample consists of over 10,000 clones, about 91% of them appearing once. Sample: CD8+ T cells from peripheral blood mononuclear cells, taken in the second trimester of pregnancy. These receptors were taken from a female donor in good health, enrolled as a control in a pregnancy study.

The chain recombines TRBV27 with TRBJ1-2; 12 bases align to TRBD1. With V trimmed by 4 bases and J by 8 bases, 8 bases remained unmatched. Looked up from germline, CDR1 is MNHEY and CDR2 is SMNVEV (reference sequence). The CDR3 covers 15 residues. The DNA for the CDR3 is TGTGCCAGCAGTTCGGGACAGGGGGCACTTTACGGCTACACCTTC. This translates into CASSSGQGALYGYTF.

The genes are TRBV2 and TRBJ2-7; 11 bases fit TRBD2. The CDR3 totals 15 residues. V was pared by 4 bases and J by 5 bases, with 7 bases of the junction left unmatched. Germline V lookup: CDR1 SNHLY, CDR2 FYNNEI. CDR3 DNA sequence: TGTGCCAGCAGTGGTCGTAGCGGGGGGGCGGACGAGCAGTACTTC. Residues: CASSGRSGGADEQYF.

J is TRBJ2-1 and V is TRBV7-9; possible D gene TRBD2, 6 bases. CDR1 is SEHNR and CDR2 is FQNEAQ in the germline V gene (reference sequence). The CDR3 spans 15 residues. The V and J ends lost 4 bases and 7 bases respectively, with 17 bases between them. The CDR3 loop reads CASSSRGLASNEQFF. The CDR3 bases are TGTGCCAGCAGCTCTCGGGGCCTAGCGAGTAATGAGCAGTTCTTC.

This chain connects TRBV29-1 to TRBJ1-2; TRBD1 might be the D (6 bases). The CDR3 has 12 amino acids. V was cut by 7 bases and J by 3 bases, with 12 bases left in between. Germline-derived CDR1 and CDR2 are SQVTM and ANQGSEA. CDR3 loop: CSGLDSHYGYTF. The DNA for the CDR3 is TGCAGCGGTCTGGACAGCCACTATGGCTACACCTTC.

This clone was seen once. The rearrangement links TRBV5-6 to TRBJ1-5; no firm D call. V was pared by 0 bases and J by 10 bases, with 11 bases between. From germline, CDR1 is SGHDT and CDR2 YYEEEE. This CDR3 is 13 amino acids long. The DNA for the CDR3 is TGTGCCAGCAGCTTGGGCGGCGTTGATCCCCAGCATTTT. It yields the protein CASSLGGVDPQHF. The complete variable domain, with remaining parts taken from reference TRBV5-6 and TRBJ1-5, reads DAGVTQSPTHLIKTRGQQVTLRCSPKSGHDTVSWYQQALGQGPQFIFQYYEEEERQRGNFPDRFSGHQFPNYSSELNVNALLLGDSALYLCASSLGGVDPQHFGDGTRLSIL.

J is TRBJ1-1 and V is TRBV5-6; D gene unclear. Germline-derived CDR1 and CDR2 are SGHDT and YYEEEE. Trimming shortened V by 3 bases and J by 0 bases, and 6 bases separated the two germline ends. CDR3 length: 13 amino acids. CDR3: CASSYDMNTEAFF. The CDR3 region has the DNA TGTGCCAGCAGCTACGACATGAACACTGAAGCTTTCTTT. The entire variable domain, with the rest obtained from reference TRBV5-6 and TRBJ1-1, is as follows: DAGVTQSPTHLIKTRGQQVTLRCSPKSGHDTVSWYQQALGQGPQFIFQYYEEEERQRGNFPDRFSGHQFPNYSSELNVNALLLGDSALYLCASSYDMNTEAFFGQGTRLTVV.

The rearrangement links TRBV7-9 to TRBJ2-3, with TRBD1 identical over 9 bases. The V segment lost 5 bases and the J segment 3 bases; nucleotides outside the gene matches: 6. Germline V lookup: CDR1 SEHNR, CDR2 FQNEAQ (reference sequence). The CDR3 sequence is 15 residues long. CDR3 protein: CASSVDRGRTDTQYF. DNA of the CDR3: TGTGCCAGCAGCGTTGACAGGGGGAGGACAGATACGCAGTATTTT.